This is a list of T cell receptor beta chains from one sample in a study of post-analysis software for immune sequencing data. TCRdb analysed the PCR reads with MiXCR anew, one entry per CDR3 protein. The sample contains 650,000 to 850,000 distinct CDR3 sequences, about 50% of which appear only once. Sequencing was done on a sample of blood. The origin of the receptors is a girl aged 5-17 years with multiple sclerosis. Both conserved end residues are part of each CDR3. A D gene is named only where the DNA matches it firmly. Not all rows give a size; the values are once, few, many and, for expanded clones, a class.

- | TRBD2 | TRBJ2-7 | TRBV5-1 | CASSFLAGGPWNEQYF | TGCGCCAGCAGCTTTCTAGCGGGGGGGCCGTGGAACGAGCAGTACTTC
- | - | TRBJ2-3 | TRBV12-3/TRBV12-4 | CASSLGGSGNTQYF | TGTGCCAGCAGTTTAGGAGGGTCCGGGAATACGCAGTATTTT
few | - | TRBJ2-3 | TRBV20-1 | CSARSGTDTQYF | TGCAGTGCTAGGTCCGGGACAGATACGCAGTATTTT
few | - | TRBJ2-5 | TRBV6-1 | CASSVKSTGQETQYF | TGTGCCAGCAGCGTGAAGTCGACAGGTCAAGAGACCCAGTACTTC
- | - | TRBJ2-3 | TRBV5-1 | CASSWTNRADTQYF | TGCGCCAGCAGCTGGACCAACAGGGCAGATACGCAGTATTTT
- | TRBD2 | TRBJ2-7 | TRBV10-2 | CATGASGSHEQYF | TGCGCCACCGGGGCTAGCGGGTCCCACGAGCAGTACTTC
- | - | TRBJ2-2 | TRBV5-1 | CASSLQTVPNTGELFF | TGCGCCAGCAGCCTACAGACAGTTCCGAACACCGGGGAGCTGTTTTTT
- | TRBD2 | TRBJ2-1 | TRBV7-2 | CASSNSGIEEQFF | TGTGCCAGCAGTAATAGCGGGATCGAGGAGCAGTTCTTC
- | TRBD1 | TRBJ2-7 | TRBV7-9 | CVSSPRTGGLDEQYF | TGTGTCAGCAGCCCCAGGACAGGGGGGTTGGACGAGCAGTACTTC
few | TRBD1 | TRBJ1-2 | TRBV12-3/TRBV12-4 | CASTRQGTYGYTF | TGTGCCAGCACCCGACAGGGGACCTATGGCTACACCTTC
- | - | TRBJ2-1 | TRBV25-1 | CATHRDNHNEQFF | TGTGCCACCCACCGGGACAACCACAATGAGCAGTTCTTC
- | TRBD1 | TRBJ1-2 | TRBV28 | CASSLGTGDNGYTF | TGTGCCAGCAGTTTAGGGACAGGGGATAACGGCTACACCTTC
- | - | TRBJ2-7 | TRBV2 | CASSPDGDHSYEQYF | TGTGCCAGCAGCCCCGATGGGGACCACTCCTACGAGCAGTACTTC
- | TRBD1 | TRBJ1-2 | TRBV29-1 | CSARDSAYYGYTF | TGCAGCGCCCGGGACAGTGCATACTATGGCTACACCTTC
- | TRBD2 | TRBJ2-1 | TRBV7-2 | CASSSTSGTSVWNEQFF | TGTGCCAGCAGCTCCACTTCAGGGACTAGCGTTTGGAATGAGCAGTTCTTC
- | - | TRBJ2-3 | TRBV20-1 | CSAREGGATDTQYF | TGCAGTGCTAGGGAAGGGGGGGCCACAGATACGCAGTATTTT
many | TRBD2 | TRBJ2-5 | TRBV20-1 | CSARSASGDQETQYF | TGCAGTGCTAGATCGGCTAGCGGGGATCAAGAGACCCAGTACTTC
- | TRBD1 | TRBJ2-7 | TRBV29-1 | CSAIRDRAHEQYF | TGCAGCGCGATCCGGGACAGGGCCCACGAGCAGTACTTC
few | - | TRBJ2-7 | TRBV18 | CASSPGGVPSYEQYF | TGTGCCAGCTCACCGGGCGGAGTCCCCTCCTACGAGCAGTACTTC
few | - | TRBJ1-1 | TRBV7-6 | CASSSLTQFGSEAFF | TGTGCCAGCAGCTCCCTGACTCAATTTGGTTCGGAAGCTTTCTTT
few | TRBD2 | TRBJ2-3 | TRBV29-1 | CSVGLASDTQYF | TGCAGCGTTGGACTAGCCTCAGATACGCAGTATTTT
- | - | TRBJ2-3 | TRBV4-2 | CASTPGEGGADTQYF | TGTGCCAGCACCCCCGGAGAGGGGGGCGCAGATACGCAGTATTTT
- | TRBD2 | TRBJ2-7 | TRBV20-1 | CSAQDSGRIYEQYF | TGCAGTGCTCAAGATAGCGGGCGGATCTACGAGCAGTACTTC
- | - | TRBJ2-3 | TRBV3-1 | CASSQAQGIFSTDTQYF | TGTGCCAGCAGCCAGGCACAGGGCATCTTTAGCACAGATACGCAGTATTTT
few | - | TRBJ2-3 | TRBV7-3 | CASSEQAGAADTQYF | TGTGCCAGCAGCGAACAGGCCGGGGCGGCAGATACGCAGTATTTT
- | - | TRBJ2-5 | TRBV28 | CASSRRRMQETQYF | TGTGCCAGCAGCCGCCGACGGATGCAAGAGACCCAGTACTTC
- | TRBD2 | TRBJ2-7 | TRBV12-3/TRBV12-4 | CASSQGLAYEQYF | TGTGCCAGCAGCCAGGGACTAGCCTACGAGCAGTACTTC
- | - | TRBJ1-2 | TRBV12-3/TRBV12-4 | CASSPRPSYGYTF | TGTGCCAGCAGTCCCAGGCCCAGCTATGGCTACACCTTC
few | TRBD2 | TRBJ2-4 | TRBV20-1 | CSARIPILAGQLDIQYF | TGCAGTGCTAGGATACCAATACTAGCGGGACAGTTGGACATTCAGTACTTC
- | - | TRBJ1-2 | TRBV5-1 | CASSASTPLYGYTF | TGCGCCAGCAGCGCCTCGACACCCCTCTATGGCTACACCTTC
- | - | TRBJ2-1 | TRBV6-5 | CASSYDPQRANEQFF | TGTGCCAGCAGTTACGACCCCCAGAGGGCGAATGAGCAGTTCTTC
- | - | TRBJ2-1 | TRBV5-1 | CASSELQHNEQFF | TGCGCCAGCAGCGAATTACAACACAATGAGCAGTTCTTC
few | - | TRBJ2-4 | TRBV5-6 | CASSLVLVGGPDQNIQYF | TGTGCCAGCAGCTTGGTTCTCGTTGGGGGGCCGGACCAAAACATTCAGTACTTC
- | TRBD1 | TRBJ1-3 | TRBV20-1 | CSAPPPGGTSSGNTIYF | TGCAGTGCTCCCCCTCCAGGGGGTACTAGCTCTGGAAACACCATATATTTT
- | - | TRBJ2-5 | TRBV5-6 | CASTSGAGETQYF | TGTGCCAGCACCTCAGGGGCAGGGGAGACCCAGTACTTC
- | - | TRBJ2-3 | TRBV10-3 | CAISPGPTGSTDTQYF | TGTGCCATCAGTCCCGGGCCCACCGGGAGCACAGATACGCAGTATTTT
- | - | TRBJ1-2 | TRBV4-1 | CASSQPPGSYGYTF | TGCGCCAGCAGCCAACCCCCTGGCAGCTATGGCTACACCTTC
once | - | TRBJ2-7 | TRBV14 | CASSQARQGPKYEQYF | TGTGCCAGCAGCCAAGCCCGGCAGGGTCCCAAATACGAGCAGTACTTC
few | - | TRBJ2-5 | TRBV12-3/TRBV12-4 | CASTIQGRQYF | TGTGCCAGCACGATACAGGGTAGGCAGTACTTC
- | - | TRBJ2-1 | TRBV24-1 | CATSAEGGANEQFF | TGTGCCACCAGTGCGGAGGGTGGGGCAAATGAGCAGTTCTTC
- | - | TRBJ2-7 | TRBV5-1 | CASSLELGGGPTKQYF | TGCGCCAGCAGCTTGGAGTTGGGGGGAGGACCTACGAAGCAGTACTTC
- | TRBD2 | TRBJ2-1 | TRBV24-1 | CATSDRSGNSYNEQFF | TGTGCCACCAGTGATAGAAGCGGGAACTCCTACAATGAGCAGTTCTTC
- | - | TRBJ1-2 | TRBV5-1 | CASSLGQYYGYTF | TGCGCCAGCAGCTTGGGTCAGTACTATGGCTACACCTTC
- | TRBD1 | TRBJ1-2 | TRBV7-9 | CASSLAGTAWRHTF | TGTGCCAGCAGCTTAGCGGGGACAGCCTGGCGGCACACCTTC
few | - | TRBJ2-7 | TRBV5-1 | CASSPDVGLTYEQYF | TGCGCCAGCAGCCCAGACGTGGGGTTAACCTACGAGCAGTACTTC
- | TRBD1 | TRBJ2-7 | TRBV12-3/TRBV12-4 | CASSLGQLLYEQYF | TGTGCCAGCAGTTTGGGACAGCTGCTCTACGAGCAGTACTTC
- | TRBD1 | TRBJ2-1 | TRBV24-1 | CATSDRDRPYNEQFF | TGTGCCACCAGTGACCGGGACAGACCATACAATGAGCAGTTCTTC
few | - | TRBJ2-1 | TRBV4-1 | CASDPGVASYNEQFF | TGCGCCAGCGATCCCGGGGTAGCGTCCTACAATGAGCAGTTCTTC
- | - | TRBJ1-2 | TRBV20-1 | CSASKLISSYGYTF | TGCAGTGCTAGTAAGCTAATAAGCTCCTATGGCTACACCTTC